The T cell receptor beta chain described here comes from a study of beta chain features in type 1 diabetes. Study-wide results and limits: For type 1 diabetes patients, VDJ junctions showed fewer insertions and more deletions. Among patients with Type 1 diabetes, TCRB CDR3s were moderately but significantly shorter in every one of the four CD4+ subsets. The naive, central memory and Treg TCRB repertoires showed an apparent similarity that was greater among patients than among healthy donors.

Sequenced material consisted of expressed TCRB transcripts (all of the isolated RNA was reverse transcribed). Generated by immunoSEQ multiplex PCR, the TCRdb table keeps only in-frame clones and is missing some. The table includes tens of thousands of clones, about 65% detected once. For this clone: Its matching antigen is unknown.

The germline V gene encodes CDR1 SGHNT and CDR2 YENEEA. This CDR3 spans 15 amino acids. V shed 4 bases, J shed 5 bases, and the junction held 8 bases outside the gene matches. Cell sorting via CD45RO/CCR7/CD25/CD127/CD95/CD27 was performed to obtain CD4+ naive, central memory, regulatory and stem cell-like memory cells. The chain has TRBV11-3 and TRBJ2-7, with 10 nucleotides matching TRBD1. Material for sequencing was Tregs from blood. The origin of this receptor is a woman between 25 and 40 years old with type 1 diabetes. The CDR3: CASSSPGTGEHEQYF. CDR3 nucleotides: TGTGCCAGCAGCTCTCCGGGGACAGGGGAGCACGAGCAGTACTTC.